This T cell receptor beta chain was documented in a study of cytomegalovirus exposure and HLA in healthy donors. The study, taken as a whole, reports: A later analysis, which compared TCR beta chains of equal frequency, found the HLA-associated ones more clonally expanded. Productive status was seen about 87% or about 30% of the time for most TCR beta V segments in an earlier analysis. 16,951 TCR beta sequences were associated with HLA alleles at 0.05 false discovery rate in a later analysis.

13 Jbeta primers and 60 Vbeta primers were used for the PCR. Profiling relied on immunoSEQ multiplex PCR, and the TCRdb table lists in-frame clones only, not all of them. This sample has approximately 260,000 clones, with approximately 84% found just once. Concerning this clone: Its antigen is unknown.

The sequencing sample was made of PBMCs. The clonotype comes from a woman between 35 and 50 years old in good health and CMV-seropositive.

The CDR3 sequence is CASSLAGNGNTIYF. The CDR3 DNA reads as TGTGCCAGCAGTTTGGCTGGTAATGGAAACACCATATATTTT. The chain links TRBV28 to TRBJ1-3; no firm D call. The germline CDR1 and CDR2 sequences are MDHEN and SYDVKM. V dropped 3 bases and J dropped 3 bases, with 9 bases sitting between them. The CDR3 is made up of 14 amino acids. The full variable domain, completed using reference TRBV28 and TRBJ1-3, is DVKVTQSSRYLVKRTGEKVFLECVQDMDHENMFWYRQDPGLGLRLIYFSYDVKMKEKGDIPEGYSVSREKKERFSLILESASTNQTSMYLCASSLAGNGNTIYFGEGSWLTVV.